Below, 17 T cell receptor beta chains from the same sample are listed, as sequenced in a study of blood T cell repertoires in COVID-19. The protocol was immunoSEQ multiplex PCR, while the TCRdb copy is restricted to in-frame clones and leaves out a portion. This table holds 55,000 to 80,000 clones, around four fifths found once. What was sequenced was peripheral blood. These TCRs come from a man between 45 and 60 years old with active COVID-19.

To note about this clone: The sample carries other DNA sequences with the same CDR3. The rearrangement joins TRBV3-1 (or the pseudogene TRBV3-2) to TRBJ2-3; no clear D gene. The CDR3 consists of 14 residues. Looked up from germline, CDR1 is LGHDT and CDR2 is YNNKEL (reference sequence). Trimming removed 0 bases from V and 1 base from J, with 5 bases in between. The CDR3 DNA sequence: TGTGCCAGCAGCCAAGATTCGGGCACAGATACGCAGTATTTT. Translation: CASSQDSGTDTQYF.

The chain employs TRBV3-1 (or the pseudogene TRBV3-2) and TRBJ2-5; 10 bases agree with TRBD1. Trimming cost V 2 bases and J 5 bases; bases outside gene matches: 2. CDR1 is LGHDT and CDR2 is YNNKEL in the germline V gene (reference sequence). This CDR3 comprises 14 residues. The CDR3 DNA follows: TGTGCCAGCAGCCAATGGGACAGGGGTGAGACCCAGTACTTC. It encodes CASSQWDRGETQYF.

V usage is TRBV5-1 and J usage is TRBJ2-7, with D possibly being TRBD1 (8 bases). Per germline, CDR1 SGHRS and CDR2 YFSETQ. The CDR3 has 13 amino acids. Trimming left V 3 bases short and J 6 bases short, with 13 bases between. In nucleotides, the CDR3 is TGCGCCAGCAGCTCAGGGGGCGGGGGCGAGCAGTACTTC. Its protein product is CASSSGGGGEQYF.

This rearrangement joins TRBV2 to TRBJ1-4; 9 bases line up with TRBD1. V lost 6 bases, J lost 5 bases, and 10 bases stayed unmatched. The CDR3 is 16 amino acids. Looked up from germline, CDR1 is SNHLY and CDR2 is FYNNEI. The CDR3 bases are TGTGCCAGCAGGAAACAGGGGGCTGGTAACAATGAAAAACTGTTTTTT. The encoded protein is CASRKQGAGNNEKLFF.

The gene calls are TRBV11-2 and TRBJ1-4; TRBD1 might be the D (5 bases). The CDR3 covers 14 residues. V shed 5 bases and J shed 11 bases, with 18 bases lying between them. The germline CDR1 and CDR2 sequences are SGHAT and FQNNGV. As DNA, the CDR3 is TGTGCCAGCAGCATTGGGGGGGTAGGATCGAAACTGTTTTTT. Protein: CASSIGGVGSKLFF.

The V call is TRBV7-4, the J call TRBJ1-1; a weak D match, TRBD1 (6 bases). CDR1 is SGHVT and CDR2 is SQSDAQ in the germline V gene. V shed 5 bases and J shed 3 bases, with 13 bases lying between them. This CDR3 is built from 14 residues. The CDR3 region has the DNA TGTGCCAGCAGCCGTCGGGAGGGGGACACTGAAGCTTTCTTT. It codes for CASSRREGDTEAFF.

The chain has TRBV3-1 (or the pseudogene TRBV3-2) and TRBJ2-2, with 7 positions matching TRBD2. Trimming removed 4 bases from V and 9 bases from J; junction bases left unmatched: 2. Looked up from germline, CDR1 is LGHDT and CDR2 is YNNKEL (reference sequence). The CDR3 is 12 amino acids. DNA for the CDR3: TGTGCCAGCAGCCCTAGCGGCCGGGAGCTGTTTTTT. Protein sequence: CASSPSGRELFF.

This chain uses TRBV11-2 with TRBJ1-4, with 8 bases fitting TRBD1. Germline trimming cut 2 bases from V and 7 bases from J; bases unmatched to any gene: 6. Germline V gene data show CDR1 as SGHAT and CDR2 as FQNNGV. The CDR3 length is 15 residues. The CDR3 bases are TGTGCCAGCAGCTTACGACAGGGGCGAGGTGAAAAACTGTTTTTT. This encodes CASSLRQGRGEKLFF.

This clone has only a few counts. V and J are TRBV9 and TRBJ1-3; D gene unclear. Trimming left V 0 bases short and J 4 bases short, with 14 bases between. Germline CDR1 is SGDLS and CDR2 is YYNGEE. CDR3 length: 16 amino acids. CDR3 loop: CASSVATGSGGNTIYF. CDR3 sequence (DNA): TGTGCCAGCAGCGTAGCTACGGGAAGTGGAGGAAACACCATATATTTT.

V and J are TRBV25-1 and TRBJ2-5; tentatively, D is TRBD1 (6 bases). In germline, CDR1 is MGHDK, CDR2 SYGVNS. The CDR3 is 15 residues long. V gave up 3 bases and J gave up 3 bases, with 14 bases separating them. The CDR3 here is CASSDQGQYKETQYF. Written as DNA, the CDR3 is TGTGCCAGCAGTGACCAAGGACAGTACAAAGAGACCCAGTACTTC.

The chain uses TRBV5-5 and TRBJ2-7; TRBD2 matches 13 bases. This CDR3 is built from 15 residues. CDR1 and CDR2 (germline): SGHKS, YYEKEE (reference sequence). V shed 2 bases, J shed 9 bases, and the junction held 8 bases outside the gene matches. This chain's CDR3 is CASSFTSGGASWQYF. DNA of the CDR3: TGTGCCAGCAGCTTCACTAGCGGGGGGGCCTCGTGGCAGTACTTC. Full variable domain (rest looked up from reference TRBV5-5 and TRBJ2-7): DAGVTQSPTHLIKTRGQQVTLRCSPISGHKSVSWYQQVLGQGPQFIFQYYEKEERGRGNFPDRFSARQFPNYSSELNVNALLLGDSALYLCASSFTSGGASWQYFGPGTRLTVT.

This chain's CDR3 is CASSPQKSGGADTQYF. DNA of the CDR3: TGTGCCAGCTCACCACAAAAAAGCGGGGGGGCAGATACGCAGTATTTT. This rearrangement joins TRBV18 to TRBJ2-3; 10 bases line up with TRBD2. Unmatched junction bases numbered 5, after V lost 1 base and J lost 4 bases. This CDR3 is 16 amino acids long. The germline gives CDR1 KGHSH, CDR2 LQKENI. Combining the CDR3 with reference TRBV18 and TRBJ2-3 gives the whole variable domain NAGVMQNPRHLVRRRGQEARLRCSPMKGHSHVYWYRQLPEEGLKFMVYLQKENIIDESGMPKERFSAEFPKEGPSILRIQQVVRGDSAAYFCASSPQKSGGADTQYFGPGTRLTVL.

V gene TRBV3-1 (or the pseudogene TRBV3-2) combines with J gene TRBJ1-2; D gene ambiguous. The CDR3 covers 12 residues. Germline V gene lookup returns CDR1 LGHDT and CDR2 YNNKEL (reference sequence). The ends were cut back, 6 bases at V and 6 bases at J, with 11 bases in the middle. The CDR3 region has the DNA TGTGCCAGCAGACGGGGTGGGGATGGCTACACCTTC. Protein product: CASRRGGDGYTF.

The rearrangement links TRBV11-2 to TRBJ2-6, with a possible D match to TRBD1 (6 bases). The length of the CDR3 is 16 residues. V lost 1 base to trimming and J lost 2 bases, with 9 bases between them. Germline V lookup: CDR1 SGHAT, CDR2 FQNNGV. Written as DNA, the CDR3 is TGTGCCAGCAGCTTAGGGGGGCTTACTGGGGCCAACGTCCTGACTTTC. As protein: CASSLGGLTGANVLTF.

The chain links TRBV27 to TRBJ2-1, with TRBD2 as a possible D gene (5 bases). CDR3 length: 15 amino acids. CDR1 MNHEY and CDR2 SMNVEV come from the germline V gene (reference sequence). Trimming left V 7 bases short and J 7 bases short, with 20 bases between. CDR3 coding DNA: TGTGCCAGCATACCTACCTCCTCCCCGGGGAATGAGCAGTTCTTC. Translation gives CASIPTSSPGNEQFF.

This clone came up once. The V gene is TRBV18, the J gene TRBJ2-5; 7 bases fit TRBD1. The V gene's germline CDR1 is KGHSH and CDR2 LQKENI. Trimming cost V 2 bases and J 0 bases; bases outside gene matches: 3. This CDR3 has 15 amino acids. The CDR3 sequence is CASSPGTEHQETQYF. For the CDR3, the DNA is TGTGCCAGCTCACCAGGGACAGAGCACCAAGAGACCCAGTACTTC.

A single count supports this clone. This chain links TRBV25-1 with TRBJ2-1; a weak D match, TRBD2 (6 bases). Germline V gives CDR1 MGHDK, CDR2 SYGVNS. The CDR3 sequence is 15 residues long. Between the trimmed V and J ends, which lost 2 bases and 3 bases, there was a span of 11 bases. The CDR3 protein is CASSEGGSGYNEQFF. The CDR3 DNA reads as TGTGCCAGCAGTGAAGGGGGTAGCGGCTACAATGAGCAGTTCTTC.